This is a list of T cell receptor beta chains from one sample in a study of blood T cell repertoires in COVID-19. Sequenced by immunoSEQ multiplex PCR; TCRdb stores in-frame clones only, minus some. This sample has 150,000 to 200,000 clones, with 75% to 90% found just once. The specimen was peripheral blood. All receptors derive from a woman aged 55-69 years with acute or convalescent COVID-19. Each CDR3 is given with its conserved first and last residue. D genes are given only for firm matches. The listing skips clone size in some rows; elsewhere it reads once, few, many or a size class.

few	NA	TRBJ2-1	TRBV10-3	TGTGCCATCAGTGAGCGGGGCTCCTACAATGAGCAGTTCTTC	CAISERGSYNEQFF
NA	TRBD2	TRBJ2-1	TRBV7-2	TGTGCCAGCAGGGAACCGGGACTAGGTAGCGGTGAGCAGTTCTTC	CASREPGLGSGEQFF
NA	TRBD1	TRBJ1-2	TRBV19	TGTGCCAGTCGAAGACAGGGCGATTATGGCTACACCTTC	CASRRQGDYGYTF
NA	TRBD2	TRBJ2-3	TRBV11-1	TGTGCCAGCAGCCCCCCGGGCGGGAGAGATACGCAGTATTTT	CASSPPGGRDTQYF
NA	NA	TRBJ1-2	TRBV6-1	TGTGCCAGCAGTGGGGGCGGGACCCCATACAGTAACTATGGCTACACCTTC	CASSGGGTPYSNYGYTF
NA	TRBD1	TRBJ1-2	TRBV29-1	TGCAGCGTTCAGGGACAGCTCCAGAGCTACACCTTC	CSVQGQLQSYTF
NA	TRBD1	TRBJ1-2	TRBV19	TGTGCCAGTAGTGCAAATGACAGGGACGGCTACACCTTC	CASSANDRDGYTF
few	TRBD1	TRBJ1-5	TRBV6-5	TGTGCCAGCAGGGACAGGGATTTTTGGCAGCCCCAGCATTTT	CASRDRDFWQPQHF
NA	NA	TRBJ1-1	TRBV4-1	TGCGCCAGCAGCCCTTTTCTTACAGGGAGTAGCACTGAAGCTTTCTTT	CASSPFLTGSSTEAFF
NA	NA	TRBJ2-3	TRBV15	TGTGCCACCAGCGAACAGGGGGTCAAAGCGGGGGGTACGCAGTATTTT	CATSEQGVKAGGTQYF
NA	TRBD1	TRBJ1-3	TRBV6-5	TGTGCCAGCGCTGCAGCAGGGGGCAGAAACACCATATATTTT	CASAAAGGRNTIYF
NA	TRBD1	TRBJ1-4	TRBV4-1	TGCGCCAGCAGCCCTCCTGGTAGGGACAGGGAGGAAAAACTGTTTTTT	CASSPPGRDREEKLFF
NA	NA	TRBJ1-2	TRBV30	TGTGCCTTGGGACAAGAGGTGCCTGGCTACACCTTC	CALGQEVPGYTF
NA	NA	TRBJ1-1	TRBV7-9	TGTGCCAGCAGCGAGGGATGGGGGAACACTGAAGCTTTCTTT	CASSEGWGNTEAFF
NA	NA	TRBJ1-1	TRBV30	TGTGCCTGTAGAGGGGGACGGCGGGCTTTCTTT	CACRGGRRAFF
NA	TRBD1	TRBJ2-5	TRBV11-3	TGTGCCAGCAGCTCAACTGACAGGGGCCCAGGAGAGACCCAGTACTTC	CASSSTDRGPGETQYF
once	NA	TRBJ1-2	TRBV2	TGTGCCAGCAGCCAGGACAGCTATGGCTACACCTTC	CASSQDSYGYTF
few	NA	TRBJ1-1	TRBV25-1	TGTGCCAGCAGTGAAGCCGGCGCCAGGGAACCTGAAGCTTTCTTT	CASSEAGAREPEAFF
NA	TRBD2	TRBJ2-1	TRBV2	TGTGCCAGCAGTGAATTAGCGGGAGGCAGTTACAATGAGCAGTTCTTC	CASSELAGGSYNEQFF
NA	TRBD2	TRBJ2-3	TRBV11-2	TGTGCCAGCAGCTTAGGGGGACTAGCGGTCACAGATACGCAGTATTTT	CASSLGGLAVTDTQYF
NA	NA	TRBJ1-2	TRBV7-9	TGTGCCAGCAGCTTATTGCGAGTGCCCCTGGGCTACACCTTC	CASSLLRVPLGYTF
NA	TRBD1	TRBJ1-1	TRBV24-1	TGTGCCACGAGCACCGGGACAGGGGTGGGCACTGAAGCTTTCTTT	CATSTGTGVGTEAFF
NA	TRBD1	TRBJ2-3	TRBV19	TGTGCCAGTAGTATCTCGACAGGGGGGCACAGAGGTACGCAGTATTTT	CASSISTGGHRGTQYF
few	TRBD2	TRBJ2-3	TRBV3-1/TRBV3-2	TGTGCCAGCACCCCGACTAGCGGGAGTGGGGCAGATACGCAGTATTTT	CASTPTSGSGADTQYF
once	TRBD1	TRBJ1-5	TRBV27	TGTGCCAGCAGTTTATGGGGGACAGGGGAATTAAATCAGCCCCAGCATTTT	CASSLWGTGELNQPQHF
NA	TRBD1	TRBJ1-6	TRBV4-2	TGTGCCAGCAGCCAGGGGACAGAGAATTCACCCCTCCACTTT	CASSQGTENSPLHF
NA	NA	TRBJ2-1	TRBV3-1/TRBV3-2	TGTGCCAGCAGCCCTTGGGGCAGGGCAAATGAGCAGTTCTTC	CASSPWGRANEQFF
NA	TRBD1	TRBJ1-3	TRBV3-1/TRBV3-2	TGTGCCAGCAGCCATGTTACAGGGGCTGGAAACACCATATATTTT	CASSHVTGAGNTIYF
NA	NA	TRBJ2-1	TRBV3-1/TRBV3-2	TGTGCCAGCAGCCAAAGGAGCAATGAGCAGTTCTTC	CASSQRSNEQFF
NA	NA	TRBJ1-2	TRBV28	TGTGCCAGCAGTTTAGGAGGGGCCGCTAACTATGGCTACACCTTC	CASSLGGAANYGYTF
NA	TRBD2	TRBJ2-3	TRBV11-3	TGTGCCAGCAGCTTCCGACTAGCGGGAGGTCCAGATACGCAGTATTTT	CASSFRLAGGPDTQYF
NA	TRBD1	TRBJ2-2	TRBV5-1	TGCGCCAGCAGCTTCAGGGGGCAGAACACCGGGGAGCTGTTTTTT	CASSFRGQNTGELFF
NA	NA	TRBJ1-3	TRBV30	TGTGCCTTGAGCCCGGGGAGGAGAGGAAACACCATATATTTT	CALSPGRRGNTIYF
NA	TRBD2	TRBJ2-5	TRBV5-4	TGTGCCAGCAGCTTGTGGGGACTAGCGGGGTCCGAGGAGACCCAGTACTTC	CASSLWGLAGSEETQYF
once	NA	TRBJ1-1	TRBV6-5	TGTGCCAGCAGTTCAGGGAATAAACAGAACACTGAAGCTTTCTTT	CASSSGNKQNTEAFF
NA	TRBD2	TRBJ2-4	TRBV20-1	TGCAGTGCTAGTGACCCCTGGGGGGGATACTTC	CSASDPWGGYF
NA	TRBD2	TRBJ2-2	TRBV5-4	TGTGCCAGCAGCTTGGCCGGGAGGGGTAAGGGGAACACCGGGGAGCTGTTTTTT	CASSLAGRGKGNTGELFF
NA	NA	TRBJ1-1	TRBV4-1	TGCGCCAGCAGCCACCGAGCCAGGGGCACTGAAGCTTTCTTT	CASSHRARGTEAFF
NA	NA	TRBJ2-1	TRBV18	TGTGCCAGCTCACCAGTGAACAGTATAGGCCACAATGAGCAGTTCTTC	CASSPVNSIGHNEQFF
NA	NA	TRBJ1-1	TRBV5-1	TGCGCCAGCAGCTTGGCCGGGATGAACACTGAAGCTTTCTTT	CASSLAGMNTEAFF
NA	NA	TRBJ1-1	TRBV7-3	TGTGCCAGCAGCTCCGGGTCGAACACTGAAGCTTTCTTT	CASSSGSNTEAFF
NA	TRBD2	TRBJ2-2	TRBV24-1	TGTGCCACCAGTGCGGTAGCGGGCAGAACCGAGGAGCTGTTTTTT	CATSAVAGRTEELFF
NA	NA	TRBJ1-5	TRBV4-1	TGCGCCAGCAGCCTGGGGGGGCGAGATCAGCCCCAGCATTTT	CASSLGGRDQPQHF
NA	NA	TRBJ1-3	TRBV29-1	TGCAGCGTTGAAGATCTTAGTATCTACGGAAACACCATATATTTT	CSVEDLSIYGNTIYF
NA	TRBD2	TRBJ2-7	TRBV3-1/TRBV3-2	TGTGCCAGCAGCCAAGATCGGAGCGGGAGGGTCTACGAGCAGTACTTC	CASSQDRSGRVYEQYF
NA	NA	TRBJ1-4	TRBV2	TGTGCCAGCAGTGAAGGGCAGGGTGGGGAAAAACTGTTTTTT	CASSEGQGGEKLFF
NA	NA	TRBJ1-1	TRBV15	TGTGCCACCAGCAGCGCGGGGACGAGGAACACTGAAGCTTTCTTT	CATSSAGTRNTEAFF
NA	TRBD1	TRBJ1-1	TRBV5-1	TGCGCCAGCAGCTTTGGGACAGGGATATCGAACACTGAAGCTTTCTTT	CASSFGTGISNTEAFF
NA	TRBD1	TRBJ2-5	TRBV10-3	TGTGCCATCTCAGGACAGGGGGCGCGGGAGACCCAGTACTTC	CAISGQGARETQYF
NA	NA	TRBJ1-1	TRBV29-1	TGCAGTTGGGGTAGGGGACAAACTGAAGCTTTCTTT	CSWGRGQTEAFF
once	NA	TRBJ1-5	TRBV2	TGTGCCAGCAGTGATACGGGATTCCAGCCCCAGCATTTT	CASSDTGFQPQHF
NA	NA	TRBJ1-4	TRBV11-2	TGTGCCAGCAGCTTAGGGGGCAGGGGACGTGAAAAACTGTTTTTT	CASSLGGRGREKLFF
NA	TRBD1	TRBJ1-1	TRBV5-1	TGCGCCAGCAGCCCCACCTACAGGGGAGGCACTGAAGCTTTCTTT	CASSPTYRGGTEAFF
NA	NA	TRBJ2-5	TRBV20-1	TGCAGTGCTAGAGGTCGAGAGACCCAGTACTTC	CSARGRETQYF
NA	TRBD1	TRBJ1-2	TRBV28	TGTGCCAGCAACAGGGGGGGAGGTGGCTACACCTTC	CASNRGGGGYTF
once	NA	TRBJ1-4	TRBV2	TGTGCCAGCATATACAGGGAATCAGAAAAACTGTTTTTT	CASIYRESEKLFF
NA	TRBD2	TRBJ2-5	TRBV27	TGTGCCAGCAGCCTTGGTGTCGAGGGGACTAGGAAAGAGACCCAGTACTTC	CASSLGVEGTRKETQYF
NA	NA	TRBJ1-5	TRBV6-5	TGTGCCAGCGGAAGCGCCGATCAGCCCCAGCATTTT	CASGSADQPQHF
NA	TRBD1	TRBJ2-1	TRBV5-1	TGCGCCAGCAGCTCCACTACAGGGGACGGGGTCTTC	CASSSTTGDGVF
once	NA	TRBJ2-1	TRBV5-1	TGCGCCAGCAGCTTACAGAGATCGAATGAGCAGTTCTTC	CASSLQRSNEQFF